This record looks at one T cell receptor (beta chain) sequence and its context. The junction does not match germline at one end; this may be a read error. CDR1 and CDR2 from the germline V gene are SGHAT and FQNNGV. The CDR3 totals 14 residues. The investigators made TCR beta cDNA from roughly 460 ng total RNA, using a constant-region primer. Generation of the TCR beta libraries relied on three nested multiplex PCR rounds using slightly modified ARM-PCR. The first two PCR rounds used TRBV1-TRBV30 forward primers with a C-beta reverse primer, around 10 cycles each. From the multiplex PCR reads, TCRdb called clonotypes with MiXCR, one entry per CDR3 protein. The repertoire includes tens of thousands of distinct CDR3 sequences, roughly 74% of them detected once, and around two fifths sits in the top ten. These data come from a study of tumor-infiltrating lymphocytes in primary liver carcinoma. RNA and DNA were co-extracted from approximately 20-30 mg of unsorted bulk tissue.

The clonotype was recovered from a woman aged 25 to 39 with primary liver carcinoma and hepatitis B virus infection. Sample: tumor-adjacent normal liver tissue. V gene TRBV11-2 combines with J gene TRBJ2-1; 7 positions agree with TRBD2. The CDR3 here is CVSSLGGTWIERFF. Here the CDR3 DNA reads TGTGTCAGTAGCCTCGGGGGGACGTGGATTGAGCGGTTCTTC.